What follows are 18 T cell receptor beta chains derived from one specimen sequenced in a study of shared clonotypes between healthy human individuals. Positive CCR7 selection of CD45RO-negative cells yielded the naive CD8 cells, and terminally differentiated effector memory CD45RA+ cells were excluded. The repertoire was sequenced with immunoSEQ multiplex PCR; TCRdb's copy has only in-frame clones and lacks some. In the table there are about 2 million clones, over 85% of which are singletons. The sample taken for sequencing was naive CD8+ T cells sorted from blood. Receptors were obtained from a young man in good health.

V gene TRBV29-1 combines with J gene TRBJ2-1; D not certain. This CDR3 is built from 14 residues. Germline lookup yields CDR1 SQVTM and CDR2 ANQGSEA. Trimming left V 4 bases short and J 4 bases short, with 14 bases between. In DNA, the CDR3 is TGCAGCGTTGTGATACCACCCCATTACAATGAGCAGTTCTTC. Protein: CSVVIPPHYNEQFF.

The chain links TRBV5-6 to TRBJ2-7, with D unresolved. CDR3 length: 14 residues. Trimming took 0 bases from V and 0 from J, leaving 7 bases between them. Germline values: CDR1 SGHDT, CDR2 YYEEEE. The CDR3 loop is CASSLAGLSYEQYF. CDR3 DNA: TGTGCCAGCAGCTTGGCCGGGCTCTCCTACGAGCAGTACTTC.

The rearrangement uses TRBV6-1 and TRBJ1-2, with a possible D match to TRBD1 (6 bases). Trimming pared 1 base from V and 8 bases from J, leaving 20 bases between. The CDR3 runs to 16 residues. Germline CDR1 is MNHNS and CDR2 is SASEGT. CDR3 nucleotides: TGTGCCAGCAGTGAAGACCCATCGGGGGGCCTATACGGCTACACCTTC. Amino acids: CASSEDPSGGLYGYTF.

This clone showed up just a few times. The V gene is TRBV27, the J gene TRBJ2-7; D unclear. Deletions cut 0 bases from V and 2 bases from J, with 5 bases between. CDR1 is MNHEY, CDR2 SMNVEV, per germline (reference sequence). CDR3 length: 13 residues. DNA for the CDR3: TGTGCCAGCAGTTTATCGATGACCTACGAGCAGTACTTC. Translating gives CASSLSMTYEQYF.

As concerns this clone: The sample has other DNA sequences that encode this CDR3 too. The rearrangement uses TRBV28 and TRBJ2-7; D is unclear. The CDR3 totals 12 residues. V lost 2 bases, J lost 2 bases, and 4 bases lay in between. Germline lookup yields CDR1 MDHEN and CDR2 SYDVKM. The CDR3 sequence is CASSLRAYEQYF. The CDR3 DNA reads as TGTGCCAGCAGTTTAAGGGCCTACGAGCAGTACTTC.

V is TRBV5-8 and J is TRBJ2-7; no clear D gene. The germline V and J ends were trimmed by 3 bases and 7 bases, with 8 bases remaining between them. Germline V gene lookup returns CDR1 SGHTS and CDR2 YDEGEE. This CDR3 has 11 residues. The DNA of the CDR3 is TGTGCCAGCAGCTCCCCCCTTGAGCAGTACTTC. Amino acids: CASSSPLEQYF.

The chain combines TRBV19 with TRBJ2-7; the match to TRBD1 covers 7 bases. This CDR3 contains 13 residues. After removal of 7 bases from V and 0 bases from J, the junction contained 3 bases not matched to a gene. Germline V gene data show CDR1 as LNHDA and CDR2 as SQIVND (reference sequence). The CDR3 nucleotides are TGTGCCAGTAAGGGGGACAGCTCCTACGAGCAGTACTTC. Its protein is CASKGDSSYEQYF.

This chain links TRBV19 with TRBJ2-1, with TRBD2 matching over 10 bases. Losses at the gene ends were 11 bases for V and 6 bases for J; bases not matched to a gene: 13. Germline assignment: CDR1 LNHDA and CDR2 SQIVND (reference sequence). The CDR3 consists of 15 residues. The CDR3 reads CASSPRTSGTNEQFF. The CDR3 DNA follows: TGTGCCTCCTCACCCCGGACTAGCGGAACCAATGAGCAGTTCTTC.

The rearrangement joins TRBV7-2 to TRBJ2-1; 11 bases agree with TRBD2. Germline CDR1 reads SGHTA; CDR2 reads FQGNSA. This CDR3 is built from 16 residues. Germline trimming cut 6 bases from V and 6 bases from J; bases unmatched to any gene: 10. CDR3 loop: CASREFPGLAANEQFF. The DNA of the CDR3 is TGTGCCAGCAGGGAATTTCCGGGACTAGCGGCCAATGAGCAGTTCTTC.

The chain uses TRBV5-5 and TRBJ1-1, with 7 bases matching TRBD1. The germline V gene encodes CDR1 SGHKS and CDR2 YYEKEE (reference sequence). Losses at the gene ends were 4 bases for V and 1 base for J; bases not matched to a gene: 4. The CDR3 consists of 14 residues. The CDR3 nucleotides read TGTGCCAGCAGCCCTGACAGGGCGAACACTGAAGCTTTCTTT. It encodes CASSPDRANTEAFF.

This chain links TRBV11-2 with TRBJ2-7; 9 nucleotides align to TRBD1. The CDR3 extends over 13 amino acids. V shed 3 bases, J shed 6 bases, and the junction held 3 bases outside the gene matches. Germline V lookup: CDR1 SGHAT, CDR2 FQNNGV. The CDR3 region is CASSLGTGSEQYF. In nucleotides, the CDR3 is TGTGCCAGCAGCTTGGGGACAGGGAGCGAGCAGTACTTC.

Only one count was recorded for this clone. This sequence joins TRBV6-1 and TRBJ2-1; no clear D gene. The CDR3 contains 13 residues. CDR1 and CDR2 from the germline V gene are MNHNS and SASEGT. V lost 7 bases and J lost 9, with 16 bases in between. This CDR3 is CASMSGEKVEQFF. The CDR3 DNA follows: TGTGCCAGCATGTCTGGAGAGAAGGTTGAGCAGTTCTTC.

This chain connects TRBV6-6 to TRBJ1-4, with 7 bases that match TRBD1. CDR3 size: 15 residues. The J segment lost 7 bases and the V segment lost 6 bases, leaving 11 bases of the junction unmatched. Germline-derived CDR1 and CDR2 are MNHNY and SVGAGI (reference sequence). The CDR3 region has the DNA TGTGCCAGCAGCCAAGGGGGCACGGCGAGTGAAAAACTGTTTTTT. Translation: CASSQGGTASEKLFF.

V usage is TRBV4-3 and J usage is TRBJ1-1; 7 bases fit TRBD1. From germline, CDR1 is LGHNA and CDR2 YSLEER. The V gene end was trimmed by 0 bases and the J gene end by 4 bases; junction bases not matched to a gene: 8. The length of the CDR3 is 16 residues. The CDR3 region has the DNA TGCGCCAGCAGCCAAGATGAGGGGGCCTGGATCACTGAAGCTTTCTTT. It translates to CASSQDEGAWITEAFF.

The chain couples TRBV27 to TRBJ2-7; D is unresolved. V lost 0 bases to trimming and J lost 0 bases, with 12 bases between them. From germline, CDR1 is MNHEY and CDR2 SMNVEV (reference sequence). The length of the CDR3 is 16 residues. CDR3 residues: CASSLSSRRSSYEQYF. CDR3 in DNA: TGTGCCAGCAGTTTATCGAGCAGAAGGAGCTCCTACGAGCAGTACTTC.

CDR3 residues: CATSRDRDSGSDNYGYTF. The CDR3 coding sequence is TGTGCCACCAGCAGAGACCGGGACAGCGGAAGCGATAACTATGGCTACACCTTC. The chain links TRBV15 to TRBJ1-2, with TRBD1 matching 7 bases. V lost 0 bases, J lost 1 base, and 11 bases stayed unmatched. CDR1 and CDR2 from the germline V gene are LNHNV and YYDKDF (reference sequence). CDR3 size: 18 residues.

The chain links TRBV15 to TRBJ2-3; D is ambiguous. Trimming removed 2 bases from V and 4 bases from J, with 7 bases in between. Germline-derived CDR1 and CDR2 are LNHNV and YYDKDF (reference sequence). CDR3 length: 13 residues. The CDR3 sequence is CATSRIPPDTQYF. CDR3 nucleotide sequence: TGTGCCACCAGCAGAATACCCCCAGATACGCAGTATTTT. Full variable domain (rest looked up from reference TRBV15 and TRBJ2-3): DAMVIQNPRYQVTQFGKPVTLSCSQTLNHNVMYWYQQKSSQAPKLLFHYYDKDFNNEADTPDNFQSRRPNTSFCFLDIRSPGLGDTAMYLCATSRIPPDTQYFGPGTRLTVL.

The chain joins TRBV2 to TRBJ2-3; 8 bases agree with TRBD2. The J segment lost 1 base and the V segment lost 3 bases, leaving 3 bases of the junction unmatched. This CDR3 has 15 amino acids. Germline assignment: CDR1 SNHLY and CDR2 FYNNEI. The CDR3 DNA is TGTGCCAGCAGTGACGGGGGGGAGGGCACAGATACGCAGTATTTT. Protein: CASSDGGEGTDTQYF.